This T cell receptor beta chain originates from a study of blood T cell repertoires in COVID-19. Per germline, CDR1 SGHTA and CDR2 FQGTGA. Deletions cut 2 bases from V and 4 bases from J, with 17 bases between. The CDR3 totals 17 residues. TCRdb keeps only in-frame clones here, not all; method: immunoSEQ multiplex PCR. The sample yields about 120,000 clones, around 84% seen once. Cohorts were determined from participant-reported clinical history. The chain combines TRBV7-3 with TRBJ2-2; TRBD2 might be the D (5 bases). The sequenced material came from PBMCs or T cells enriched from blood (not recorded which). This receptor was obtained from a woman aged 25 to 39 who had recovered from COVID-19. CDR3 DNA sequence: TGTGCCAGCAGCTTAGTTCCGAGCGGACGAGGCACCGGGGAGCTGTTTTTT. Protein product: CASSLVPSGRGTGELFF.